Below, 2 T cell receptor beta chains from the same sample are listed, as sequenced in a study of regulatory and conventional T cells in breast cancer (dated by TCRdb to about 2015). Libraries were prepared through PCR. This sample was sequenced with an Illumina MiSeq. Clones were called with MiXCR by TCRdb after fastp trimmed the public reads at Q25, and only in-frame beta chains were retained. Each CDR3 protein gets just one entry, which takes the most common genes and DNA from the rows behind it. In this sample the table shows 9,000 to 13,000 distinct CDR3 sequences, about 35% of which occur a single time. The ten largest clones capture around 5.9% of the sample. Specimen: conventional T cells from blood. These receptors were obtained from a male donor in good health.

Turning to this clonotype: The CDR3 ends on some other residue instead of the conserved phenylalanine or tryptophan, so this is likely a read error. The gene calls are TRBV6-1 and TRBJ1-5, with 7 bases matching TRBD1. CDR1 is MNHNS and CDR2 is SASEGT in the germline V gene. The CDR3 is made up of 13 amino acids. Trimming cost V 9 bases and J 2 bases; bases outside gene matches: 4. The CDR3 nucleotides are TGTGCCAGTTCAACAGGGGGCAATCAGCCCCAGCATATT. Its translation: CASSTGGNQPQHI.

Only a few counts were recorded for this clonotype. The V gene is TRBV12-3 or TRBV12-4, the J gene TRBJ1-1; 7 bases line up with TRBD1. J was trimmed by 2 bases and V by 5 bases; bases with no gene match: 5. This CDR3 has 14 amino acids. The CDR3 region has the DNA TGTGCCAGCAGTCCCAGGGGGTTCAACACTGAAGCTTTCTTT. The encoded protein is CASSPRGFNTEAFF.